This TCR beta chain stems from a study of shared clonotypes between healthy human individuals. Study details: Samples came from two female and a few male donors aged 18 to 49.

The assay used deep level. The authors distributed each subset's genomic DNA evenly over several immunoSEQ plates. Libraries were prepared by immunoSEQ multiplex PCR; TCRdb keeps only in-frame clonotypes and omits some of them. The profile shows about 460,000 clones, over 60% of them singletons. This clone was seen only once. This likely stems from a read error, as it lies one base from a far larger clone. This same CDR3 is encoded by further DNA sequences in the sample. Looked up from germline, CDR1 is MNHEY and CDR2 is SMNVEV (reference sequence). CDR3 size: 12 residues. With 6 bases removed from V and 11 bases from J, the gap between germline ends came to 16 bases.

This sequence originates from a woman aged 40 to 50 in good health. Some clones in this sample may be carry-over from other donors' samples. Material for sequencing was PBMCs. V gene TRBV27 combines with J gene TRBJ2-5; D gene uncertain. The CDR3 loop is CASRSPSYEQYF. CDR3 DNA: TGTGCCAGCAGGTCCCCCTCGTACGAACAGTACTTC.